This TCR beta chain emerged from a study of blood T cell repertoires in COVID-19. Trimming shortened V by 3 bases and J by 8 bases, and 16 bases separated the two germline ends. The CDR3 spans 14 residues. CDR1 SGDLS and CDR2 YYNGEE come from the germline V gene. This table comes from immunoSEQ multiplex PCR, and its TCRdb copy is limited to in-frame clones, with some not included. The sample contains under 350,000 clones, under 90% of which appear only once. In this sample, this clone turned up a few times. This receptor was taken from a man aged 25-45 years who had recovered from COVID-19. The sequencing input was PBMCs or T cells enriched from blood (not recorded which). The V call is TRBV9, the J call TRBJ2-3; no clear D gene. Here the CDR3 reads CASSAQGAVGTQYF. For the CDR3, the DNA is TGTGCCAGCAGCGCTCAAGGAGCCGTAGGTACGCAGTATTTT.